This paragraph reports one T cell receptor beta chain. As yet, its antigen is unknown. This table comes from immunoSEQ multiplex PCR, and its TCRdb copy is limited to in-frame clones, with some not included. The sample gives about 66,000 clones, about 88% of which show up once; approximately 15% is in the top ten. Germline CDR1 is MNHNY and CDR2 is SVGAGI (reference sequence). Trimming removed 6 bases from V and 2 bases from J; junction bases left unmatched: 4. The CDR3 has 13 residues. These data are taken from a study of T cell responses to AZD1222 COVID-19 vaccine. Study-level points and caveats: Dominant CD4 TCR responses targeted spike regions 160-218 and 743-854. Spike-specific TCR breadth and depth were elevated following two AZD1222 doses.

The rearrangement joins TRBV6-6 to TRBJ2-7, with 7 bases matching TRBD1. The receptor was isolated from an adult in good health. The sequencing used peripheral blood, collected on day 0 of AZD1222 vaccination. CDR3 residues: CASRTGAPYEQYF. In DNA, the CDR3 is TGTGCCAGCAGAACAGGGGCCCCCTACGAGCAGTACTTC.